The 17 T cell receptor beta chains presented below share a single source sample, sequenced in a study of T cell repertoires in cytomegalovirus infection. The antigens of these receptors remain unknown. TCRdb analysed the reads with MiXCR anew, one entry per CDR3 protein. Of hundreds of thousands of distinct CDR3 sequences in the sample, roughly a third are singletons; the top ten hold roughly 13%. Sample: cultured CD8+ T cells from PBMCs, taken from culture after CMV antigen stimulation. These receptors came from a human donor in good health (CMV status not recorded). Some clones in this sample may be carry-over from other donors' samples.

Only a few counts were recorded for this clonotype. The CDR3 sequence is CASPSGKSYNEQFF. The DNA for the CDR3 is TGTGCCAGCCCATCCGGGAAATCCTACAATGAGCAGTTCTTC. The V and J genes are TRBV2 and TRBJ2-1; D is perhaps TRBD2 (5 bases). In germline, CDR1 is SNHLY, CDR2 FYNNEI. V lost 8 bases, J lost 1 base, and 12 bases lay in between. The CDR3 spans 14 residues.

This rearrangement joins TRBV6-5 to TRBJ2-6, with D uncertain. This CDR3 is 15 amino acids long. The V end was cut by 1 base, the J end by 0 bases, with 4 bases between. Germline V gives CDR1 MNHEY, CDR2 SVGAGI. The CDR3 reads CASSYLFSGANVLTF. The DNA of the CDR3 is TGTGCCAGCAGTTACTTGTTCTCTGGGGCCAACGTCCTGACTTTC.

V is TRBV20-1 and J is TRBJ2-7; a possible D gene is TRBD1 (5 bases). CDR3 size: 12 residues. The V gene lost 6 bases and the J gene lost 1 base, with 10 bases spanning the gap. Germline V gene data show CDR1 as DFQATT and CDR2 as SNEGSKA (reference sequence). The CDR3: CSATKGSYEQYF. CDR3 coding DNA: TGCAGTGCGACGAAGGGGTCCTACGAGCAGTACTTC.

This clonotype was detected ten times or more. Here the CDR3 DNA reads TGTGCCAGCATCAAATTAGGGGACAGGGGGCCTGAGGTTACCCACGAGCAGTACGTC. This encodes CASIKLGDRGPEVTHEQYV. The chain uses TRBV6-8 and TRBJ2-7; TRBD1 matches 12 bases. Germline CDR1 and CDR2: MNHGY and SAAAGT. J lost 5 bases, V lost 7 bases, and 21 bases had no gene match. The CDR3 runs to 19 residues.

The chain has TRBV28 and TRBJ1-1; 8 bases map to TRBD1. After removal of 5 bases from V and 7 bases from J, the junction contained 15 bases not matched to a gene. The CDR3 has 16 residues. CDR1 is MDHEN and CDR2 is SYDVKM in the germline V gene. The CDR3 DNA sequence: TGTGCCAGCAGTCAAAGGACAGGGACTGATATGGGTGAAGCTTTCTTT. It specifies CASSQRTGTDMGEAFF.

The rearrangement links TRBV7-4 to TRBJ1-4; TRBD1 is a possible D gene (6 bases). The V end was cut by 1 base, the J end by 8 bases, with 14 bases between. CDR3 length: 15 residues. Per the germline V gene, CDR1 is SGHVT and CDR2 is SQSDAQ. In DNA form, the CDR3 reads TGTGCCAGCAGCTTAGTCGAGGGGGTCGACGAAAAACTGTTTTTT. Its protein is CASSLVEGVDEKLFF.

The V and J genes are TRBV5-5 and TRBJ1-2; D remains ambiguous. The CDR3 contains 15 residues. Germline V CDR1 and CDR2: SGHKS, YYEKEE (reference sequence). Between the trimmed V and J ends, which lost 0 bases and 4 bases, there was a span of 13 bases. The CDR3, as DNA: TGTGCCAGCAGCTTGGACAGTCGGCTATTCTATGGCTACACCTTC. Its translation is CASSLDSRLFYGYTF.

The chain combines TRBV6-2 or TRBV6-3 with TRBJ2-2, with 9 bases aligning to TRBD1. Germline CDR1 reads MNHEY; CDR2 reads SVGEGT. Trimming at V came to 7 bases and at J to 5 bases, leaving 8 bases not matched to a gene. This CDR3 has 15 amino acids. CDR3: CASTFWTGETGELFF. CDR3 bases: TGTGCCAGCACCTTCTGGACAGGGGAGACCGGGGAGCTGTTTTTT.

The gene calls are TRBV3-1 and TRBJ1-5; D not resolved. The germline V gene encodes CDR1 LGHDT and CDR2 YNNKEL (reference sequence). The CDR3 is 13 residues long. Between the trimmed V and J ends, which lost 2 bases and 7 bases, there was a span of 9 bases. CDR3 sequence: CASSQKGWQPQHF. The CDR3 DNA reads TGTGCCAGCAGCCAAAAAGGGTGGCAGCCCCAGCATTTT.

Only a few counts were recorded for this clonotype. This sequence joins TRBV10-3 and TRBJ1-2; 7 bases fit TRBD1. Germline V gives CDR1 ENHRY, CDR2 SYGVKD. Losses at the gene ends were 2 bases for V and 3 bases for J; bases not matched to a gene: 9. The CDR3 has 16 residues. The CDR3 sequence is CAISEEDRDFDYGYTF. In DNA, the CDR3 is TGTGCCATCAGTGAGGAAGACAGGGACTTTGACTATGGCTACACCTTC.

With respect to this clonotype: A much larger clone differs from this one at a single base, so this may be a read error. The chain uses TRBV7-8 and TRBJ2-1; 13 bases are shared with TRBD2. In germline, CDR1 is SGHVS, CDR2 FQNEAQ. This CDR3 contains 16 residues. The CDR3 sequence: CANSPKTSGGANEQFF. The CDR3 region has the DNA TGTGCCAACAGCCCCAAAACTAGCGGGGGGGCAAATGAGCAGTTCTTC.

The chain joins TRBV11-3 to TRBJ1-6, with D possibly TRBD1 on 6 matching bases. Trimming stripped 5 bases from V and 7 bases from J, with 12 bases between. The CDR3 covers 14 residues. Germline V gene data show CDR1 as SGHNT and CDR2 as YENEEA. CDR3 sequence: CASSPRDKNSPLHF. The CDR3 region has the DNA TGTGCCAGCAGCCCCCGGGACAAGAATTCACCCCTCCACTTT.

The rearrangement links TRBV19 to TRBJ1-5; no definite D call. V lost 4 bases, J lost 4 bases, and 17 bases lay in between. Per germline, CDR1 LNHDA and CDR2 SQIVND (reference sequence). CDR3 size: 16 residues. CDR3 residues: CASSTDRGPGNQPQHF. The DNA for the CDR3 is TGTGCCAGTAGTACCGACCGTGGCCCCGGGAATCAGCCCCAGCATTTT.

This clonotype was recorded many times. V gene TRBV12-3 or TRBV12-4 combines with J gene TRBJ2-7; 9 bases line up with TRBD1. The CDR3 extends over 13 amino acids. The V and J ends lost 5 bases and 7 bases, in that order; junction bases with no gene match: 6. The CDR3 reads CASSTGTGWEQYF. Here the CDR3 DNA reads TGTGCCAGCAGTACCGGGACAGGGTGGGAGCAGTACTTC.

Concerning this clonotype: A read error may account for a junction end that differs from germline. This rearrangement joins TRBV6-5 to TRBJ1-2; possibly TRBD1 for D (6 bases). CDR3 length: 17 amino acids. Germline CDR1 and CDR2: MNHEY and SVGAGI. The CDR3 bases are TGTGCCAGCAGTTTCGTAGGACAGAAGAACCAACACTATGGCCACACCTTC. Translation gives CASSFVGQKNQHYGHTF.

This clonotype has more than one count but fewer than ten. The chain is built from TRBV15 and TRBJ2-5; possibly TRBD2 for D (5 bases). Trimming pared 5 bases from V and 1 base from J, leaving 14 bases between. The CDR3 runs 15 residues. Germline loops: CDR1 LNHNV, CDR2 YYDKDF (reference sequence). CDR3 coding DNA: TGTGCCACCAGCGTCTACAGCGGCCCCCAAGAGACCCAGTACTTC. Amino acid sequence: CATSVYSGPQETQYF.

The rearrangement uses TRBV20-1 and TRBJ1-1; a weak D match, TRBD1 (5 bases). V lost 6 bases and J 4 bases, leaving 12 bases between the germline ends. This CDR3 is 12 amino acids long. Germline CDR1 DFQATT, CDR2 SNEGSKA (reference sequence). CDR3 nucleotide sequence: TGCAGTGCCAAATCGGGGGGCACTGAAGCTTTCTTT. Its translation is CSAKSGGTEAFF.